This passage covers 32 T cell receptor beta chains from one sample sequenced in a study of blood T cells in healthy people across ages (dated by TCRdb to 2015 to 2017). The library was obtained by 5' RACE. The sequencing machine was an Illumina HiSeq 2500. The second PCR ran for roughly 7 to 12 cycles and used a J-beta primer mix along with a sample-barcoded 5' primer. TCRdb passed the public sequencing reads through fastp at Q25 and MiXCR, retaining productive beta sequences. Each entry is one CDR3 protein sequence, shown with its most common DNA and genes. This sample lists some 1,500,000 distinct CDR3 sequences; roughly 43% were detected once. Clones ranked in the top ten supply 4% of the sample. Sequenced input: blood. Receptor source: a woman under 30 in good health.

In the case of this clonotype: The junction departs from germline at one end; a sequencing error may be responsible. The chain recombines TRBV7-2 with TRBJ1-2; 7 bases match TRBD1. The CDR3 is 13 residues long. The germline gives CDR1 SGHTA, CDR2 FQGNSA. CDR3 nucleotide sequence: TGTGCCGGCAGTCCCGACAGGGTAAATGGCTACACCTTC. Residues: CAGSPDRVNGYTF.

This clonotype was observed a few times. The chain recombines TRBV28 with TRBJ1-2, with D uncertain. Germline-derived CDR1 and CDR2 are MDHEN and SYDVKM. V lost 5 bases and J 7 bases, leaving 20 bases between the germline ends. The CDR3 runs 15 residues. For the CDR3, the DNA is TGTGCCAGCAGTACCCCGGCGGTTTTATATGTTGGCTACACCTTC. Translation: CASSTPAVLYVGYTF.

Only a few counts were recorded for this clonotype. V is TRBV7-2 and J is TRBJ1-4; D is perhaps TRBD1 (5 bases). V lost 3 bases and J 8 bases, leaving 16 bases between the germline ends. This CDR3 region has 15 residues. Germline CDR1 SGHTA, CDR2 FQGNSA. The CDR3 spells CASSFRGSLGEKLFF. CDR3 DNA: TGTGCCAGCAGCTTTCGGGGCTCGCTGGGAGAAAAACTGTTTTTT.

The chain couples TRBV18 to TRBJ1-1; 8 bases align to TRBD1. V shed 4 bases, J shed 0 bases, and the junction held 7 bases outside the gene matches. The CDR3 runs 16 residues. Germline CDR1 and CDR2: KGHSH and LQKENI. In nucleotides, the CDR3 is TGTGCCAGCTCACTGGGACAGGTCGTGATGAACACTGAAGCTTTCTTT. It specifies CASSLGQVVMNTEAFF.

The chain combines TRBV7-8 with TRBJ2-1, with D maybe TRBD2 (5 bases). Germline loops: CDR1 SGHVS, CDR2 FQNEAQ. The length of the CDR3 is 13 residues. V was shortened by 4 bases and J by 3 bases, with 7 bases between the two germline ends. The CDR3 nucleotides are TGTGCCAGCAGCTACGGGAACTACAATGAGCAGTTCTTC. This gives the protein CASSYGNYNEQFF.

The chain recombines TRBV12-3 or TRBV12-4 with TRBJ1-5; D unresolved. The CDR3 has 14 amino acids. V lost 5 bases and J lost 6, with 14 bases in between. CDR3 coding DNA: TGTGCCAGCAGTGTTGTGGCGGAGGGTCAGCCCCAGCATTTT. Protein product: CASSVVAEGQPQHF.

The J gene is TRBJ1-1, the V gene TRBV20-1; D gene uncertain. Trimming pared 1 base from V and 4 bases from J, leaving 7 bases between. Germline values: CDR1 DFQATT, CDR2 SNEGSKA (reference sequence). CDR3 size: 12 residues. In DNA, the CDR3 is TGCAGTGCTAGAGGAGGGAGCACTGAAGCTTTCTTT. Protein product: CSARGGSTEAFF.

Details on this clonotype: A junction boundary mismatches the germline segment, possibly from a read error. The rearrangement uses TRBV2 and TRBJ2-5; 8 positions agree with TRBD1. Per the germline V gene, CDR1 is SNHLY and CDR2 is FYNNEI. The CDR3 runs 14 residues. CDR3 bases: TGTGCCAGTAGTGGACAGGGAAGGGAAGAGACCCAGTACTTC. This encodes CASSGQGREETQYF.

This chain connects TRBV6-5 to TRBJ2-5; possible D gene TRBD1, 6 bases. Per the germline V gene, CDR1 is MNHEY and CDR2 is SVGAGI. CDR3 size: 15 residues. V was pared by 1 base and J by 4 bases, with 13 bases between. The CDR3 sequence is CASSYLRTEGETQYF. CDR3 in DNA: TGTGCCAGCAGTTACTTAAGGACAGAAGGAGAGACCCAGTACTTC.

This clonotype was counted only a few times. This CDR3 is CASSLAIIAGVSEQYF. The DNA for the CDR3 is TGTGCCAGCAGCTTAGCGATAATAGCGGGAGTTTCCGAGCAGTACTTC. The chain employs TRBV7-2 and TRBJ2-7, with TRBD2 matching over 9 bases. The V gene end was trimmed by 0 bases and the J gene end by 6 bases; junction bases not matched to a gene: 9. The CDR3 is 16 residues long. Germline assignment: CDR1 SGHTA and CDR2 FQGNSA.

The CDR3 sequence: CSARWQAPYEQYF. DNA for the CDR3: TGCAGTGCTAGGTGGCAGGCACCCTACGAGCAGTACTTC. The chain has TRBV20-1 and TRBJ2-7, with unresolved D. Germline assignment: CDR1 DFQATT and CDR2 SNEGSKA (reference sequence). V lost 3 bases, J lost 2 bases, and 11 bases lay in between. The CDR3 runs to 13 residues.

As concerns this clonotype: Mismatch with germline at one junction end may stem from a read error. The chain recombines TRBV7-2 with TRBJ2-1; TRBD1 matches 7 bases. The CDR3 is 13 residues long. Germline-derived CDR1 and CDR2 are SGHTA and FQGNSA. The CDR3 reads CVSEDRSYNEQFF. The CDR3, as DNA: TGTGTCAGCGAGGACAGGTCCTACAATGAGCAGTTCTTC. Drawing the rest from reference TRBV7-2 and TRBJ2-1, the complete variable domain is GAGVSQSPSNKVTEKGKDVELRCDPISGHTALYWYRQSLGQGLEFLIYFQGNSAPDKSGLPSDRFSAERTGGSVSTLTIQRTQQEDSAVYLCVSEDRSYNEQFFGPGTRLTVL.

The gene calls are TRBV7-6 and TRBJ1-2; tentatively, D is TRBD1 (6 bases). This CDR3 has 13 amino acids. Germline V lookup: CDR1 SGHVS, CDR2 FNYEAQ. V was trimmed by 2 bases and J by 8 bases, leaving 12 bases between them. In DNA form, the CDR3 reads TGTGCCAGCAGCTTATGGCAGGGGAAAGGCTACACCTTC. This translates into CASSLWQGKGYTF.

This clonotype was detected only a few times. The gene calls are TRBV15 and TRBJ2-3; D is possibly TRBD2 (6 bases). Trimming cost V 0 bases and J 13 bases, with 14 bases left between them. The CDR3 has 13 amino acids. From germline, CDR1 is LNHNV and CDR2 YYDKDF (reference sequence). The CDR3 DNA follows: TGTGCCACCAGCAGAGATTTAGCGGAAGGGGAGTATTTT. The encoded protein is CATSRDLAEGEYF.

The rearrangement links TRBV6-6 to TRBJ1-1; no clear D. Trimming stripped 2 bases from V and 2 bases from J, with 15 bases between. There are 16 residues in the CDR3. Germline lookup yields CDR1 MNHNY and CDR2 SVGAGI (reference sequence). CDR3 residues: CASSYLDENPNTEAFF. In nucleotides, the CDR3 is TGTGCCAGCAGTTACCTTGACGAAAATCCTAACACTGAAGCTTTCTTT.

This chain connects TRBV12-3 or TRBV12-4 to TRBJ2-2; TRBD1 or TRBD2 may be the D gene (5 bases each). Trimming removed 4 bases at V and 6 bases at J, with 12 bases between. The CDR3 consists of 14 residues. The CDR3 region has the DNA TGTGCCAGCAGTTGGCCCAGGGACGCCGGGGAGCTGTTTTTT. Residues: CASSWPRDAGELFF.

To note about this clonotype: The junction shows a germline mismatch at one end, possibly a read error. This chain connects TRBV6-2 or TRBV6-3 to TRBJ2-6; TRBD1 is a possible D gene (5 bases). Looked up from germline, CDR1 is MNHEY and CDR2 is SVGEGT. CDR3 length: 14 residues. The CDR3 sequence: CASSRVSGANVLAF. The CDR3 DNA sequence: TGTGCCAGCAGCAGGGTCTCTGGGGCCAACGTCCTGGCTTTC.

The chain couples TRBV28 to TRBJ2-1; 12 nucleotides line up with TRBD1. With 1 base clipped from V and 9 bases from J, the junction kept 10 bases outside the gene matches. The CDR3 is made up of 17 amino acids. Germline V gene data show CDR1 as MDHEN and CDR2 as SYDVKM. In DNA, the CDR3 is TGTGCCAGCAGTTTATTCCGATACCGGGACAGGGGGCGTGAGCAGTTCTTC. Translated, it gives CASSLFRYRDRGREQFF.

This clonotype appeared many times. This sequence joins TRBV4-3 and TRBJ2-3; 13 bases agree with TRBD2. The V gene end was trimmed by 4 bases and the J gene end by 1 base; junction bases not matched to a gene: 5. The germline gives CDR1 LGHNA, CDR2 YSLEER. The CDR3 covers 17 residues. The CDR3 sequence is CASSRGLAGSRTDTQYF. Here the CDR3 DNA reads TGCGCCAGCAGCCGGGGACTAGCGGGGAGCCGCACAGATACGCAGTATTTT.

This CDR3 reads CASSSTDRPGTEAFF. CDR3 coding DNA: TGCGCCAGCAGTTCGACCGACAGGCCGGGCACTGAAGCTTTCTTT. This chain connects TRBV10-2 to TRBJ1-1; D perhaps matches TRBD1 (6 bases). V shed 5 bases and J shed 4 bases, with 17 bases lying between them. The germline V gene has CDR1 WSHSY and CDR2 SAAADI. The CDR3 spans 15 residues.

The V gene is TRBV29-1, the J gene TRBJ2-7; 12 bases align to TRBD1. The germline V gene encodes CDR1 SQVTM and CDR2 ANQGSEA. CDR3 length equals 15 residues. With V trimmed by 4 bases and J by 4 bases, 8 bases remained unmatched. Here the CDR3 reads CSVAGTGGSSYEQYF. In nucleotides, the CDR3 is TGCAGCGTTGCCGGGACAGGGGGCTCCTCTTACGAGCAGTACTTC.

Only a few counts were recorded for this clonotype. The chain combines TRBV28 with TRBJ2-4; D remains unclear. V lost 4 bases and J lost 15, with 22 bases in between. Germline loops: CDR1 MDHEN, CDR2 SYDVKM. This CDR3 has 14 amino acids. The CDR3 protein is CASSSAVLGLSLYF. The CDR3 DNA follows: TGTGCCAGCAGTTCGGCGGTTTTGGGGTTGTCTCTGTACTTC.

With respect to this clonotype: The junction differs from germline at one of its ends, possibly a read error. This chain uses TRBV7-9 with TRBJ1-2, with a tentative D call TRBD1 (6 bases). Looked up from germline, CDR1 is SEHNR and CDR2 is FQNEAQ (reference sequence). This CDR3 contains 15 residues. In nucleotides, the CDR3 is TGCGCCAGCAATCTCGTGGCAGGGGTTAACTATGGCTACACCTTC. Translation: CASNLVAGVNYGYTF.

This clonotype was counted a few times. The chain carries TRBV29-1 and TRBJ2-7, with 8 bases aligning to TRBD1. CDR3 length: 13 residues. Germline values: CDR1 SQVTM, CDR2 ANQGSEA. Unmatched junction bases numbered 7, after V lost 6 bases and J lost 3 bases. The CDR3 DNA follows: TGCAGCGTGAGGACAGGGCGAGGCTACGAGCAGTACTTC. Residues: CSVRTGRGYEQYF.

The chain combines TRBV20-1 with TRBJ2-7, with TRBD1 matching over 7 bases. Trimming took 5 bases from V and 2 from J; bases not matched to a gene: 15. The CDR3 contains 16 residues. Germline V CDR1 and CDR2: DFQATT, SNEGSKA (reference sequence). Here the CDR3 DNA reads TGCAGTGCTGAACACCATCAGACAGGGAGTCCCTACGAGCAGTACTTC. It codes for CSAEHHQTGSPYEQYF.

The chain carries TRBV20-1 and TRBJ2-1; TRBD2 aligns across 7 bases. Germline V gene sequence: CDR1 DFQATT, CDR2 SNEGSKA (reference sequence). The J segment lost 6 bases and the V segment lost 1 base, leaving 9 bases of the junction unmatched. CDR3 length equals 15 residues. CDR3 loop: CSARGGGGVRNEQFF. Here the CDR3 DNA reads TGCAGTGCTAGAGGCGGTGGGGGGGTGCGCAATGAGCAGTTCTTC.

Only a few counts were recorded for this clonotype. The chain carries TRBV29-1 and TRBJ1-2, with D perhaps matching TRBD1 (5 bases). Germline CDR1 reads SQVTM; CDR2 reads ANQGSEA. Between the trimmed V and J ends, which lost 6 bases and 2 bases, there was a span of 19 bases. There are 15 residues in the CDR3. CDR3 region: CSVGDPGRLNYGYTF. The CDR3 DNA sequence: TGCAGCGTGGGGGATCCGGGACGGTTAAACTATGGCTACACCTTC.

This sequence joins TRBV12-3 or TRBV12-4 and TRBJ1-1; D possibly corresponds to TRBD1 (5 bases). This CDR3 is built from 14 residues. V was shortened by 1 base and J by 5 bases, with 11 bases between the two germline ends. The DNA of the CDR3 is TGTGCCAGCAGTTTAGTGGGGGGTTTGACTGAAGCTTTCTTT. Residues: CASSLVGGLTEAFF.

This chain joins TRBV6-2 or TRBV6-3 and TRBJ2-3; tentative D call: TRBD2 (5 bases). CDR1 is MNHEY and CDR2 is SVGEGT in the germline V gene. V dropped 5 bases and J dropped 2 bases, with 14 bases sitting between them. This CDR3 contains 15 residues. CDR3 in amino acids: CASSTGLLPTDTQYF. The CDR3 coding sequence is TGTGCCAGCAGTACCGGACTCTTACCCACAGATACGCAGTATTTT.

The chain employs TRBV6-1 and TRBJ2-1; tentatively, D is TRBD2 (6 bases). The closer fit of TRBJ2-7 to the DNA end suggests the J call may be wrong. The germline CDR1 and CDR2 sequences are MNHNS and SASEGT. The length of the CDR3 is 13 residues. DNA of the CDR3: TGTGCCAGCAGTGAACTAGCGCACAATGAGCAGTACTTC. Its translation: CASSELAHNEQYF.

This clonotype was counted many times. The chain combines TRBV12-3 or TRBV12-4 with TRBJ1-2, with D tentatively TRBD1 (5 bases). This CDR3 contains 13 residues. The ends were cut back, 2 bases at V and 4 bases at J, with 8 bases in the middle. Here the CDR3 reads CASSLQGTYGYTF. The DNA for the CDR3 is TGTGCCAGCAGTTTACAGGGAACCTATGGCTACACCTTC.

This clonotype has only a few counts. V and J are TRBV12-3 or TRBV12-4 and TRBJ2-5; no clear D. V dropped 2 bases and J dropped 1 base, with 8 bases sitting between them. The CDR3 has 14 amino acids. The CDR3 coding sequence is TGTGCCAGCAGTTTACGCCAGGTCCAAGAGACCCAGTACTTC. Amino acid sequence: CASSLRQVQETQYF.